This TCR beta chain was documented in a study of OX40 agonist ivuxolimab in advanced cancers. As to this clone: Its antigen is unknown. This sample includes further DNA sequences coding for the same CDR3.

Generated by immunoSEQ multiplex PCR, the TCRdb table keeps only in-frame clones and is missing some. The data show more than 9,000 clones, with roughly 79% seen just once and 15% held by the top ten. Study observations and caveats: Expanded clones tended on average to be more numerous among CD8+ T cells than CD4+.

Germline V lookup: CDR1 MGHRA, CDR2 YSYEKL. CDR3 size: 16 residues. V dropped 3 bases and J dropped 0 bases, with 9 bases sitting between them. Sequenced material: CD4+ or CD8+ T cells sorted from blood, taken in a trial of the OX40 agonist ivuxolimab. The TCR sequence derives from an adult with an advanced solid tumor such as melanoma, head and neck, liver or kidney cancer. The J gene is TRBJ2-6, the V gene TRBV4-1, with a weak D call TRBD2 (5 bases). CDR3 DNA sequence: TGCGCCAGCAGCCAGGACCGGGGCTCTGGGGCCAACGTCCTGACTTTC. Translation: CASSQDRGSGANVLTF.